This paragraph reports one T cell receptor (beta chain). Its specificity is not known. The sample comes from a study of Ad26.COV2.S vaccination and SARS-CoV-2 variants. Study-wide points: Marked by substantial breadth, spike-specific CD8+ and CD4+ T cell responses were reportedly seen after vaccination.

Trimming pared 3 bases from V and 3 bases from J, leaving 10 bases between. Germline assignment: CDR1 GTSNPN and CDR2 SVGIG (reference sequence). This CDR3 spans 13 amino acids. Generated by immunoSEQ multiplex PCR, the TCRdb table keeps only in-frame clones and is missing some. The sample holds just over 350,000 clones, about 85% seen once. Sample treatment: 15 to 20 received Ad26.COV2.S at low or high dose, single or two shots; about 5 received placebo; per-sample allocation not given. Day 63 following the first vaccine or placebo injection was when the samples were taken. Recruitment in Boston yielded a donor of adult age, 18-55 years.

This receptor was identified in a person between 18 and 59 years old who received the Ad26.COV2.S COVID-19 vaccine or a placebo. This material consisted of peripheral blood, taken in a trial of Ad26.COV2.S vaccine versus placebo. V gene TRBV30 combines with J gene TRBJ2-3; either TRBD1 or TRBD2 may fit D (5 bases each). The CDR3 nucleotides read TGTGCCTGGAGAGGGTGGGGGACAGATACGCAGTATTTT. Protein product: CAWRGWGTDTQYF.